The 25 T cell receptor beta chains listed next were all sequenced from one sample in a study of T cells in Graves' hyperthyroidism and ophthalmopathy. There were TCR beta CDR3 regions amplified from RNA transcripts. The HTBI primer set drove a first-round RT-PCR of the TCR CDR3. Each CDR3 protein is one row after TCRdb ran MiXCR on the multiplex PCR reads. The sample holds hundreds of thousands of distinct CDR3 sequences, just over 35% seen once. Specimen: blood. These receptor sequences come from a woman in her thirties or forties with Graves' hyperthyroidism.

This chain links TRBV2 with TRBJ1-1; 9 bases agree with TRBD1. CDR3 length: 13 amino acids. In germline, CDR1 is SNHLY, CDR2 FYNNEI. CDR3 sequence (DNA): TGTGCTAGTGCCTCGGGACAGGGAATGAAGGCTTTCTTT. This encodes CASASGQGMKAFF.

This clonotype was detected a few times. The rearrangement joins TRBV12-3 or TRBV12-4 to TRBJ1-1, with TRBD1 matching 7 bases. Trimming removed 1 base from V and 5 bases from J; junction bases left unmatched: 13. CDR3 size: 17 residues. CDR3 DNA sequence: TGTGCCAGCAGTTTAGTTCTAAGACAGGGATATTGGACTGAAGCTTTCTTT. It translates to CASSLVLRQGYWTEAFF.

This clonotype was counted a few times. The genes are TRBV30 and TRBJ2-5; D is ambiguous. This CDR3 contains 11 residues. Germline CDR1 and CDR2: GTSNPN and SVGIG (reference sequence). V was pared by 3 bases and J by 2 bases, with 4 bases between. CDR3 DNA: TGTGCCTGGAGCACTCAAGAGACCCAGTACTTC. This translates into CAWSTQETQYF.

The V gene is TRBV7-8, the J gene TRBJ1-2, with 7 bases identical to TRBD1. Germline lookup yields CDR1 SGHVS and CDR2 FQNEAQ. This CDR3 contains 14 residues. The V gene end was trimmed by 5 bases and the J gene end by 6 bases; junction bases not matched to a gene: 9. As DNA, the CDR3 is TGTGCCAGCAGCCACCGGGACAGAAGAGATGGCTACACCTTC. Amino acid sequence: CASSHRDRRDGYTF.

This clonotype was recorded at least ten times. CDR3 DNA sequence: TGTGCCACCAGTGCGACAGGGGGCGGGAATGAAAAACTGTTTTTT. Its translation: CATSATGGGNEKLFF. V usage is TRBV24-1 and J usage is TRBJ1-4; 10 bases match TRBD1. Germline V gene lookup returns CDR1 KGHDR and CDR2 SFDVKD. This CDR3 has 15 amino acids. V dropped 5 bases and J dropped 5; count of bases not matched to a gene: 4.

This clonotype was counted a few times. The V gene is TRBV12-3 or TRBV12-4, the J gene TRBJ1-3; 8 bases fit TRBD1. The CDR3 spans 18 residues. The trim removed 3 bases at V and 0 bases at J, leaving 10 bases unmatched. CDR3 region: CASSLGTGTGYSGNTIYF. In DNA, the CDR3 is TGTGCCAGCAGTTTGGGTACCGGGACAGGTTACTCTGGAAACACCATATATTTT.

This clonotype is a singleton in its sample. The chain uses TRBV25-1 and TRBJ1-1; D gene ambiguous. Germline V gene lookup returns CDR1 MGHDK and CDR2 SYGVNS. V lost 1 base and J lost 5, with 11 bases in between. The CDR3 length is 14 residues. The CDR3 DNA is TGTGCCAGCAGTGAATCGTCCAGGCGGACTGAAGCTTTCTTT. Its translation is CASSESSRRTEAFF.

Remarks on this clonotype: This may stem from a read error, because a much larger clone lies one nucleotide away. The chain is built from TRBV7-8 and TRBJ1-2; D is undetermined. CDR3 length equals 13 residues. The V gene's germline CDR1 is SGHVS and CDR2 FQNEAQ. V was trimmed by 6 bases and J by 4 bases, leaving 12 bases between them. The CDR3 sequence: CASSSMVSYGYTF. In DNA, the CDR3 is TGTGCCAGCAGTTCTATGGTGAGCTATGGCTACACCTTC.

The J gene is TRBJ2-6, the V gene TRBV9; TRBD1 might be the D (6 bases). V was trimmed by 4 bases and J by 5 bases, leaving 13 bases between them. Looked up from germline, CDR1 is SGDLS and CDR2 is YYNGEE. The CDR3 runs 15 residues. In nucleotides, the CDR3 is TGTGCCAGCAGCCGAGAGAGGGGGAGGGCCAACGTCCTGACTTTC. It codes for CASSRERGRANVLTF.

J is TRBJ1-5 and V is TRBV7-9; the D is unclear. The CDR3 loop spans 13 amino acids. Germline lookup yields CDR1 SEHNR and CDR2 FQNEAQ (reference sequence). V was shortened by 0 bases and J by 7 bases, with 7 bases between the two germline ends. DNA of the CDR3: TGTGCCAGCAGCTTAGCGCAGGAGCAGCCCCAGCATTTT. Residues: CASSLAQEQPQHF.

The V gene is TRBV2, the J gene TRBJ2-2; 9 bases are a match to TRBD1. Germline-derived CDR1 and CDR2 are SNHLY and FYNNEI. After removal of 6 bases from V and 6 bases from J, the junction contained 8 bases not matched to a gene. The CDR3 is 15 residues long. This chain's CDR3 is CASRAGTGIPGELFF. The DNA of the CDR3 is TGTGCCAGCAGAGCCGGGACAGGGATACCCGGGGAGCTGTTTTTT.

This clonotype was seen a few times. The chain carries TRBV24-1 and TRBJ2-5; D is unresolved. The CDR3 is 20 residues long. The V end lost 3 bases, the J end lost 2 bases, and 27 bases lay between the germline ends. Germline V gene data show CDR1 as KGHDR and CDR2 as SFDVKD. CDR3 nucleotide sequence: TGTGCCACCAGTGATGCCCACCGTGCTATCCCATCCTCCATGCAAGAGACCCAGTACTTC. Its translation: CATSDAHRAIPSSMQETQYF.

To note about this clonotype: One end of the junction fails to match germline, which may point to a read error. The rearrangement joins TRBV12-3 or TRBV12-4 to TRBJ1-1, with 8 positions matching TRBD1. There are 15 residues in the CDR3. CDR3 sequence reads: CTSSNSRQGHTEAFF. CDR3 bases: TGTACCAGCAGCAACAGTAGACAGGGGCACACTGAAGCTTTCTTT.

The CDR3 DNA reads as TGTGCCAGCACCATCCCTTCGACAGGGCAGGGTCAGCCCCAGCATTTT. Translating gives CASTIPSTGQGQPQHF. V is TRBV6-6 and J is TRBJ1-5, with TRBD1 matching 7 bases. Germline V gives CDR1 MNHNY, CDR2 SVGAGI (reference sequence). The CDR3 spans 16 residues. V was clipped by 7 bases and J by 6 bases; unmatched bases: 15.

The rearrangement joins TRBV14 to TRBJ1-4, with D hard to call. This CDR3 spans 15 amino acids. CDR1 and CDR2 (germline): SGHDN, FVKESK. The V end was cut by 6 bases, the J end by 7 bases, with 18 bases between. The CDR3 sequence: CASSPRQTQGEKLFF. The CDR3 DNA reads as TGTGCCAGCAGTCCCAGACAAACTCAAGGTGAAAAACTGTTTTTT.

This clonotype was counted at least ten times. V is TRBV29-1 and J is TRBJ1-1; D unclear. The CDR3 loop spans 11 amino acids. CDR1 is SQVTM and CDR2 is ANQGSEA in the germline V gene. Deletions cut 5 bases from V and 1 base from J, with 5 bases between. The CDR3 is CSVTANTEAFF. The CDR3 region has the DNA TGCAGCGTTACAGCGAACACTGAAGCTTTCTTT.

The chain joins TRBV30 to TRBJ1-6; D is unclear. Trimming took 1 base from V and 7 from J, leaving 5 bases between them. Germline V gives CDR1 GTSNPN, CDR2 SVGIG (reference sequence). The CDR3 has 12 amino acids. The CDR3 here is CAWSGQNSPLHF. The CDR3 coding sequence is TGTGCCTGGAGTGGGCAGAATTCACCCCTCCACTTT. Full variable domain (missing parts from reference TRBV30 and TRBJ1-6): SQTIHQWPATLVQPVGSPLSLECTVEGTSNPNLYWYRQAAGRGLQLLFYSVGIGQISSEVPQNLSASRPQDRQFILSSKKLLLSDSGFYLCAWSGQNSPLHFGNGTRLTVT.

The J gene is TRBJ2-3, the V gene TRBV10-1; 8 bases map to TRBD1. Germline V gives CDR1 WNHNN, CDR2 SYGVQD (reference sequence). Trimming cost V 0 bases and J 4 bases; bases outside gene matches: 3. The CDR3 is made up of 15 amino acids. CDR3 residues: CASSESQGASDTQYF. The DNA for the CDR3 is TGCGCCAGCAGTGAGTCTCAGGGGGCCTCAGATACGCAGTATTTT.

The V and J genes are TRBV6-1 and TRBJ2-2; 8 nucleotides agree with TRBD1. From germline, CDR1 is MNHNS and CDR2 SASEGT. CDR3 length equals 16 residues. J lost 7 bases, V lost 5 bases, and 12 bases had no gene match. The CDR3 sequence: CASSNGQGWGNGELFF. Here the CDR3 DNA reads TGTGCCAGCAGTAATGGACAGGGATGGGGTAACGGGGAGCTGTTTTTT.

The table lists this clonotype with many counts. This chain connects TRBV7-2 to TRBJ1-6; D is undetermined. Germline V gene lookup returns CDR1 SGHTA and CDR2 FQGNSA. The CDR3 totals 14 residues. V lost 5 bases and J lost 3, with 8 bases in between. The CDR3 protein is CASSQQDYNSPLHF. The CDR3 bases are TGTGCCAGCAGCCAGCAGGACTATAATTCACCCCTCCACTTT.

The chain recombines TRBV6-5 with TRBJ1-2, with D tentatively TRBD1 (5 bases). The CDR3 loop spans 14 amino acids. Germline-derived CDR1 and CDR2 are MNHEY and SVGAGI. V lost 2 bases and J 2 bases, leaving 9 bases between the germline ends. CDR3 sequence: CASSYGGLNYGYTF. The DNA for the CDR3 is TGTGCCAGCAGTTACGGGGGTCTAAACTATGGCTACACCTTC.

In its sample, this clonotype was seen a few times. The chain has TRBV19 and TRBJ1-2; 12 positions agree with TRBD1. The V gene end was trimmed by 5 bases and the J gene end by 8 bases; junction bases not matched to a gene: 9. Looked up from germline, CDR1 is LNHDA and CDR2 is SQIVND (reference sequence). This CDR3 has 15 amino acids. In DNA, the CDR3 is TGTGCCAGTAGTGTCTCCCGGGACAGGGGGCGAGGCTACACCTTC. It specifies CASSVSRDRGRGYTF. The complete variable domain, with remaining parts taken from reference TRBV19 and TRBJ1-2, reads DGGITQSPKYLFRKEGQNVTLSCEQNLNHDAMYWYRQDPGQGLRLIYYSQIVNDFQKGDIAEGYSVSREKKESFPLTVTSAQKNPTAFYLCASSVSRDRGRGYTFGSGTRLTVV.

This clonotype appeared many times. This rearrangement joins TRBV2 to TRBJ1-1, with 7 bases lining up with TRBD1. V lost 6 bases to trimming and J lost 4 bases; unmatched junction nucleotides: 5. CDR1 and CDR2 from the germline V gene are SNHLY and FYNNEI. The CDR3 is 13 amino acids. The CDR3 spells CASSSTGSTEAFF. The DNA of the CDR3 is TGTGCCAGCAGCTCGACAGGGAGCACTGAAGCTTTCTTT.

This clonotype was seen ten or more times. The gene calls are TRBV4-1 and TRBJ1-2; D unresolved. This CDR3 spans 14 amino acids. Germline-derived CDR1 and CDR2 are MGHRA and YSYEKL. The germline V and J ends were trimmed by 4 bases and 2 bases, with 11 bases remaining between them. The DNA of the CDR3 is TGCGCCAGCAGCCCGAGTGAGGCAAACTATGGCTACACCTTC. Translation: CASSPSEANYGYTF.

The chain combines TRBV6-5 with TRBJ1-3; tentative D call: TRBD1 (5 bases). CDR1 and CDR2 from the germline V gene are MNHEY and SVGAGI. The length of the CDR3 is 17 residues. V was trimmed by 0 bases and J by 0 bases, leaving 12 bases between them. The CDR3 region is CASSYSYRPSSGNTIYF. CDR3 nucleotide sequence: TGTGCCAGCAGTTACTCGTACAGGCCTTCCTCTGGAAACACCATATATTTT.